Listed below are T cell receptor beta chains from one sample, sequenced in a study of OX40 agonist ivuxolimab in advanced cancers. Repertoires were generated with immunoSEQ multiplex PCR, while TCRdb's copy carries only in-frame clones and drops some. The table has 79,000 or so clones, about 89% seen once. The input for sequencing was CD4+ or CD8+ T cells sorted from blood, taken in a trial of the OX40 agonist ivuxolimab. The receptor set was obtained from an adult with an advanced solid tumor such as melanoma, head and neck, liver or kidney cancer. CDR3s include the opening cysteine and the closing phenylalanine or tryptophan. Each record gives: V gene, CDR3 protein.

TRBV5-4	CASSADRVETQYF
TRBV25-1	CATWTGANYGYTF
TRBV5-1	CASSLDPSSTDTQYF
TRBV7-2	CASSPGVMNTGELFF
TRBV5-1	CASSFNGQGTQETQYF
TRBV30	CAWSAAGTVSNQPQHF
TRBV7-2	CASSFRDINSNQPQHF
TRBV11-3	CASSLGTITNEKLFF
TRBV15	CATSRPTGRSYNEQFF
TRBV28	CASSSAGLPMNTEAFF
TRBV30	CAWRARTGGPGELFF
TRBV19	CASRLIPTANTEAFF
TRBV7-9	CASSSLAQETQYF
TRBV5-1	CASSEGQGGLQETQYF
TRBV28	CASGVGGTEAFF
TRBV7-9	CASRPSLGTGKTEAFF
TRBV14	CASGRTGELFF
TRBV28	CASSLQVRSGNTIYF
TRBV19	CASNPNRGQRTQIGEQYF
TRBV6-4	CASSSNLAAEQFF
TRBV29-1	CSGVTLGQGDGYTF
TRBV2	CASSRAGLPRSPLHF
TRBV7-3	CASSTNPGLTKEQFF
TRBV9	CASSVAEASGQETQYF
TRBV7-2	CASSSQGLAGEEQYF
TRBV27	CASKRTVSNQPQHF
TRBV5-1	CASSLMGTNEKLFF
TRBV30	CAWSVGDTYGYTF
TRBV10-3	CAISARRTDTQYF
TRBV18	CASRLMELANYGYTF
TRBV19	CASSRQLSETARGQPQHF
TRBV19	CASSIDPGTLSYNEQFF
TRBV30	CAWSQTGQANQPQHF
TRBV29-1	CSVDSVAGVNGQFF
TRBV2	CASSQQGGDNEKLFF
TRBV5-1	CASSSDGAKNEQYF
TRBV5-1	CASSLNALAGDEQYF
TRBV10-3	CAISPGGSTDTQYF
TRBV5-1	CASSRGVDTEAFF
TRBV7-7	CASSRQLQGPGELFF
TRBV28	CASTSYRARQYF
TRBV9	CASSVGTRGETQYF
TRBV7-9	CASAIRDRSAEAFF
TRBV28	CASSFSPGTNYGYTF
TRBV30	CARRDSPRANVLTF